These 30 T cell receptor beta chains were sequenced from one sample in a study of tissue T cells after allogeneic stem cell transplantation. Specified time point: mouse harvest day 14 after allogeneic transplant. Tail vein injection delivered 10^7 T-cell-depleted bone marrow cells and 10^6 splenic CD5+ T cells. TCRdb keeps only in-frame clones here, not all; method: immunoSEQ multiplex PCR. The data show around 5,200 clones, roughly a third seen once. The source material was skin. The receptor source for this set is a female BALB/c mouse given C57BL/6 T cells with graft-versus-host disease after an allogeneic hematopoietic cell transplant.

About this clone: The gene names here belong to mouse. CDR3 DNA, as far as it was read: TGTGCCAGCAGTATTCAGATTTCCAACGAAAGATTATTT. Amino acids: CASSIQISNERLF. The entire CDR3 sequence reads CASSIQISNERLFF. The rearrangement links TRBV19 to TRBJ1-4; D is unclear. The read terminates 1 residue before the CDR3 end, so the remaining end is supplied by the germline J gene. CDR1 is FNHDT, CDR2 SITEND, per germline (reference sequence). Trimming shortened V by 2 bases and J by 0 bases, and 5 bases separated the two germline ends. The CDR3 contains 14 residues.

Concerning this clone: Germline and genes here are mouse. The missing CDR3 end, 1 residue past where the read stops, is filled in from the germline J gene. The chain carries TRBV4 and TRBJ2-5; tentatively, D is TRBD2 (5 bases). CDR3 length: 12 residues. V dropped 6 bases and J dropped 5 bases, with 9 bases sitting between them. Germline values: CDR1 LGHDT, CDR2 YNNKQL (reference sequence). CDR3 protein: CASSPGRDTQYF. The CDR3 DNA, read in part, is TGTGCCAGCAGTCCTGGGCGAGACACCCAGTAC.

This clone has only one observation. All gene names here are mouse names. The sequenced CDR3 bases are TGTGCCAGCAGCTTACTGGGGGGCTATGCTGAGCAGTTC. The encoded protein is CASSLLGGYAEQF. The full CDR3 protein is CASSLLGGYAEQFF. The V and J genes are TRBV3 and TRBJ2-1, with 8 positions matching TRBD2. The CDR3 goes on 1 residue after the read ends, and that part is filled in from the germline J gene. Germline lookup yields CDR1 SNHLY and CDR2 FYNGKV (reference sequence). The CDR3 covers 14 residues. J lost 3 bases, V lost 2 bases, and 0 bases had no gene match. The full variable domain, its missing parts supplied by reference TRBV3 and TRBJ2-1, is GPKVLQIPSHQIIDMGQMVTLNCDPVSNHLYFYWYKQILGQQMEFLVNFYNGKVMEKSKLFKDQFSVERPDGSYFTLKIQPTALEDSAVYFCASSLLGGYAEQFFGPGTRLTVL.

Remarks on this clone: Mouse gene names and germline throughout. The CDR3 loop is CASRFREISNERLFF. The covered CDR3 bases are TGTGCCAGCAGATTCAGGGAGATTTCCAACGAAAGATTATTT. The chain combines TRBV15 with TRBJ1-4; TRBD1 might be the D (5 bases). The sequence runs out 1 residue before the end of the CDR3; the remainder is reconstructed from the germline J gene. Germline loops: CDR1 SGHND, CDR2 FRSKSL. V gave up 6 bases and J gave up 0 bases, with 11 bases separating them. This CDR3 contains 15 residues. Based on the CDR3 plus reference TRBV15 and TRBJ1-4, the full variable domain is DAGVTQTPRHEVAEKGQTIILKCEPVSGHNDLFWYRQTKIQGLELLSYFRSKSLMEDGGAFKDRFKAEMLNSSFSTLKIQPTEPKDSAVYLCASRFREISNERLFFGHGTKLSVL.

Turning to this clone: All gene names here are mouse names. The read ends 1 residue early relative to the CDR3; the germline J gene fills the gap. The chain carries TRBV26 and TRBJ1-2; D is undetermined. The CDR3 totals 13 residues. Germline V lookup: CDR1 KGHPV, CDR2 FQNQEV (reference sequence). The ends were cut back, 1 base at V and 0 bases at J, with 3 bases in the middle. The CDR3 DNA, read in part, is TGTGCCAGCAGTCTGTACGCAAACTCCGACTACACC. Translation gives CASSLYANSDYT. The whole CDR3 sequence reads CASSLYANSDYTF.

Only a few counts were recorded for this clone. Mouse gene names and germline throughout. The read finishes 1 residue shy of the CDR3 end, and the germline J gene is used to complete it. The chain has TRBV26 and TRBJ2-5; unclear D gene. Looked up from germline, CDR1 is KGHPV and CDR2 is FQNQEV (reference sequence). V was shortened by 4 bases and J by 3 bases, with 8 bases between the two germline ends. This CDR3 contains 13 residues. CDR3 protein: CASSRELQDTQYF. CDR3 DNA, as far as it was read: TGTGCCAGCAGTCGCGAGTTACAAGACACCCAGTAC.

Remarks on this clone: The gene names here belong to mouse. Coverage ceases 1 residue before the CDR3 finishes, and the germline J gene fills in the end. V gene TRBV3 combines with J gene TRBJ1-6, with 10 nucleotides matching TRBD1. TRBJ1-6 belongs to the ORF category, with a function that is uncertain. Trimming cost V 2 bases and J 4 bases; bases outside gene matches: 5. Germline V lookup: CDR1 SNHLY, CDR2 FYNGKV (reference sequence). There are 17 residues in the CDR3. CDR3 DNA (partial): TGTGCCAGCAGCTTACGCTGGGACAGGGGATATAATTCGCCCCTCTAC. Translated, it gives CASSLRWDRGYNSPLY. From start to end, the CDR3 is CASSLRWDRGYNSPLYF.

This clone is medium-sized. The genes are named according to mouse. From the germline J gene comes the end of the CDR3, since the read stops 1 residue before it. The chain couples TRBV13-2 to TRBJ1-2, with 9 bases that match TRBD1. CDR3 size: 16 residues. From germline, CDR1 is NNHNN and CDR2 SYGAGS (reference sequence). The V gene end was trimmed by 0 bases and the J gene end by 2 bases; junction bases not matched to a gene: 5. Incomplete CDR3 DNA: TGTGCCAGCGGTGATGCAGGGGACAGGGAGAACTCCGACTACACC. It encodes CASGDAGDRENSDYT. The full CDR3 protein reads CASGDAGDRENSDYTF.

In this sample, this clone is medium-sized. Mouse gene names apply. The sequenced CDR3 bases are TGTGCCAGCAGTCCCCTGGGGGCCCGACCCGGGCAGCTCTAC. Translating gives CASSPLGARPGQLY. The entire CDR3 protein is CASSPLGARPGQLYF. This sequence joins TRBV26 and TRBJ2-2; tentatively, D is TRBD2 (7 bases). With the read ending 1 residue before the CDR3 end, the germline J gene is used to fill in that end. Trimming pared 4 bases from V and 6 bases from J, leaving 15 bases between. Germline-derived CDR1 and CDR2 are KGHPV and FQNQEV (reference sequence). The CDR3 length is 15 residues. The variable domain in full, with the rest retrieved from reference TRBV26 and TRBJ2-2, is NSKVIQTPRYLVKGQGQKAKMRCIPEKGHPVVFWYQQNKNNEFKFLINFQNQEVLQQIDMTEKRFSAECPSNSPCSLEIQSSEAGDSALYLCASSPLGARPGQLYFGEGSKLTVL.

This clone ranks as medium-sized. Any gene name here is a mouse gene name. Sequencing ends 1 residue short of the CDR3 end; the germline J gene provides the rest. The J gene is TRBJ2-5, the V gene TRBV23; the table gives TRBD1 as D, unverified against the DNA. The length of the CDR3 is 14 residues. Germline-derived CDR1 and CDR2 are KGHTA and FQNQQP. The sequenced part of the CDR3 DNA is TGCTCCAGCAGTCCGACAGGGAACCAAGACACCCAGTAC. Translating it yields CSSSPTGNQDTQY. The whole CDR3 sequence is CSSSPTGNQDTQYF. The full variable domain, its missing parts supplied by reference TRBV23 and TRBJ2-5, is DAAVTQKPRYLIKMKGQEAEMKCIPEKGHTAVFWYQQKQSKELKFLIYFQNQQPLDQIDMVKERFSAVCPSSSLCSLGIRTCEAEDSALYLCSSSPTGNQDTQYFGPGTRLLVL.

A few counts support this clone. Germline and genes here are mouse. The CDR3 is cut off 1 residue early in the read; its end comes from the germline J gene. The genes are TRBV3 and TRBJ2-4; D is possibly TRBD1 (6 bases). V lost 0 bases and J lost 3, with 10 bases in between. The CDR3 is 15 residues long. Germline V gene data show CDR1 as SNHLY and CDR2 as FYNGKV (reference sequence). The DNA read from the CDR3 is TGTGCCAGCAGCTTAGCGCCCAGGGGACAAAACACCTTGTAC. It translates to CASSLAPRGQNTLY. The CDR3 reads in full as CASSLAPRGQNTLYF.

This clone counts as medium-sized. Here the gene names and germline are mouse. CDR3 DNA (partial): TGTGCCAGCAGCCGAGGGGGCTCCGACTACACC. Residues: CASSRGGSDYT. The whole CDR3 sequence is CASSRGGSDYTF. The chain recombines TRBV26 with TRBJ1-2, with D possibly being TRBD1 (6 bases). With the read ending 1 residue before the CDR3 end, the germline J gene is used to fill in that end. This CDR3 contains 12 residues. Looked up from germline, CDR1 is KGHPV and CDR2 is FQNQEV (reference sequence). Trimming left V 6 bases short and J 4 bases short, with 9 bases between.

Concerning this clone itself: Genes and germline are mouse. Read data end 1 residue before the CDR3 end; the end is taken from the germline J gene. This chain links TRBV1 with TRBJ2-7; 7 bases align to TRBD1. V shed 4 bases and J 9 bases; nucleotides not matched to a gene: 0. The V gene's germline CDR1 is NSQYPW and CDR2 LRSPGD (reference sequence). The CDR3 runs to 10 residues. The covered CDR3 bases are TGCACCTGCAGTGGGACAGGACAGTAC. It is translated as CTCSGTGQY. The CDR3 in its entirety is CTCSGTGQYF.

In regard to this clone: Gene names refer to mouse genes. The read ends 1 residue before the CDR3 terminus; that terminus is restored from the germline J gene. The genes are TRBV3 and TRBJ2-4; D perhaps matches TRBD2 (5 bases). This CDR3 spans 14 amino acids. V was cut by 1 base and J by 0 bases, with 5 bases left in between. Germline V gives CDR1 SNHLY, CDR2 FYNGKV (reference sequence). The CDR3 is CASSLVGSQNTLYF. The part of the CDR3 DNA that was read is TGTGCCAGCAGCTTAGTGGGGAGTCAAAACACCTTGTAC. The full variable domain, in which reference TRBV3 and TRBJ2-4 provide the parts outside the CDR3, is GPKVLQIPSHQIIDMGQMVTLNCDPVSNHLYFYWYKQILGQQMEFLVNFYNGKVMEKSKLFKDQFSVERPDGSYFTLKIQPTALEDSAVYFCASSLVGSQNTLYFGAGTRLSVL.

This clone was seen a few times. Gene names refer to mouse genes. The sequenced fragment ends 1 residue before the CDR3 boundary, so the rest is inferred from the germline J gene. Other DNA sequences from this sample encode an identical CDR3 as well. The J gene is TRBJ1-3, the V gene TRBV23; the table calls TRBD1, which could not be checked here. The germline CDR1 and CDR2 sequences are KGHTA and FQNQQP. This CDR3 comprises 15 residues. The CDR3 region is CSSSQSSNSGNTLYF. The sequenced CDR3 bases are TGCTCCAGCAGTCAATCTTCCAATTCTGGAAATACGCTCTAT. Looking up the rest from reference TRBV23 and TRBJ1-3 gives the full variable domain: DAAVTQKPRYLIKMKGQEAEMKCIPEKGHTAVFWYQQKQSKELKFLIYFQNQQPLDQIDMVKERFSAVCPSSSLCSLGIRTCEAEDSALYLCSSSQSSNSGNTLYFGEGSRLIVV.

Judged by abundance, this clone is medium-sized (0.01 to 0.1%). Mouse gene names apply. The read comes to an end 1 residue before the CDR3 does, leaving the germline J gene to fill in the end. This chain joins TRBV3 and TRBJ2-7, with 10 bases that match TRBD2. With V trimmed by 5 bases and J by 0 bases, 4 bases remained unmatched. The CDR3 extends over 15 amino acids. Germline V gene lookup returns CDR1 SNHLY and CDR2 FYNGKV (reference sequence). Incomplete CDR3 DNA: TGTGCCAGCAGCCTCGACTGGGGGGACTCCTATGAACAGTAC. Translated: CASSLDWGDSYEQY. The whole CDR3 region reads CASSLDWGDSYEQYF.

As for this clone: Gene names and germline match the mouse. The read stops 1 residue short of the end of the CDR3; the missing end is completed from the germline J gene. The chain joins TRBV13-3 to TRBJ2-2, with D tentatively TRBD1 (5 bases). Between the trimmed V and J ends, which lost 0 bases and 4 bases, there was a span of 10 bases. The germline gives CDR1 NNHDY, CDR2 SYVADS. The CDR3 runs to 15 residues. The CDR3 DNA, read in part, is TGTGCCAGCAGTGATGCGGCCAGGGCCACCGGGCAGCTCTAC. This gives the protein CASSDAARATGQLY. The whole CDR3 protein reads CASSDAARATGQLYF.

This clone qualifies as medium-sized. The germline and genes are mouse ones. Read coverage stops 1 residue before the CDR3 terminus; the germline J gene supplies the remainder. The chain uses TRBV29 and TRBJ1-1, with D hard to call. This CDR3 has 12 residues. Germline V gene data show CDR1 as MSHET and CDR2 as SYDVDS. V lost 0 bases and J 7 bases, leaving 6 bases between the germline ends. CDR3 bases read: TGTGCTAGCAGTTTATCGGGAAGAGAAGTCTTC. Encoded protein: CASSLSGREVF. The entire CDR3 is CASSLSGREVFF.

As regards this clone: Mouse gene names apply. The read halts 1 residue ahead of the CDR3 end, with the missing end drawn from the germline J gene. This chain links TRBV3 with TRBJ1-3; perhaps TRBD1 as D (6 bases). Trimming left V 5 bases short and J 0 bases short, with 8 bases between. Germline V CDR1 and CDR2: SNHLY, FYNGKV (reference sequence). CDR3 length equals 14 residues. CDR3: CASSRTVSGNTLYF. Partial CDR3 DNA: TGTGCCAGCAGCCGGACAGTTTCTGGAAATACGCTCTAT.

About this clone: The germline and genes are mouse ones. The sequenced fragment ends 1 residue before the CDR3 boundary, so the rest is inferred from the germline J gene. V usage is TRBV12-2 and J usage is TRBJ2-5; D gene uncertain. V was shortened by 2 bases and J by 5 bases, with 10 bases between the two germline ends. The CDR3 covers 13 residues. Germline V gene data show CDR1 as SGHLS and CDR2 as HYDKME. Here the CDR3 reads CASSRPSRDTQYF. The covered CDR3 bases are TGTGCCAGCTCTCGACCCTCTCGAGACACCCAGTAC.

Concerning this clone itself: Gene labels here are mouse ones. The read halts 1 residue ahead of the CDR3 end, with the missing end drawn from the germline J gene. The chain carries TRBV3 and TRBJ2-4; 10 bases agree with TRBD2. The CDR3 contains 16 residues. The V gene end was trimmed by 4 bases and the J gene end by 2 bases; junction bases not matched to a gene: 6. Germline CDR1 is SNHLY and CDR2 is FYNGKV (reference sequence). The CDR3 sequence is CASSSYWGGNQNTLYF. The DNA read from the CDR3 is TGTGCCAGCAGCTCCTACTGGGGGGGAAATCAAAACACCTTGTAC.

This clone came up a few times. Genes and germline are mouse. Read data end 1 residue before the CDR3 end; the end is taken from the germline J gene. The V gene is TRBV2, the J gene TRBJ1-4; 7 nucleotides agree with TRBD1. The germline gives CDR1 LGHNA, CDR2 YSYQKL. The trim removed 6 bases at V and 3 bases at J, leaving 4 bases unmatched. This CDR3 has 14 amino acids. CDR3: CASRSGTANERLFF. CDR3 DNA, as far as it was read: TGTGCCAGCAGGTCCGGGACAGCCAACGAAAGATTATTT.

Worth noting for this clone: Gene names are the mouse ones. The read terminates 1 residue ahead of where the CDR3 ends, so the germline J gene completes it. The chain has TRBV13-3 and TRBJ2-3, with 11 nucleotides matching TRBD2. The CDR3 has 16 residues. Germline-derived CDR1 and CDR2 are NNHDY and SYVADS. J was trimmed by 0 bases and V by 5 bases; bases with no gene match: 5. The sequenced CDR3 bases are TGTGCCAGCAGACCGGGACTGGGGGATAGTGCAGAAACGCTGTAT. It is translated as CASRPGLGDSAETLY. The whole CDR3 protein is CASRPGLGDSAETLYF.

In this sample, this clone is medium-sized. Genes and germline come from the mouse. The DNA ends 1 residue before the CDR3 does, and the rest of the CDR3 is filled in from the germline J gene. Additional DNA sequences in this sample encode the identical CDR3. The chain joins TRBV26 to TRBJ1-1; D might be TRBD1 (5 bases). The CDR3 extends over 13 amino acids. Deletions cut 4 bases from V and 0 bases from J, with 6 bases between. The germline CDR1 and CDR2 sequences are KGHPV and FQNQEV (reference sequence). CDR3 DNA, as far as it was read: TGTGCCAGCAGTCCGGGACAGAACACAGAAGTCTTC. Protein: CASSPGQNTEVF. The full CDR3 reads CASSPGQNTEVFF.

This clone is labeled medium-sized. Gene labels here are mouse ones. The read finishes 1 residue shy of the CDR3 end, and the germline J gene is used to complete it. The chain couples TRBV12-2 to TRBJ2-7, with 12 bases fitting TRBD2. V dropped 2 bases and J dropped 5; count of bases not matched to a gene: 3. CDR1 SGHLS and CDR2 HYDKME come from the germline V gene. This CDR3 spans 14 amino acids. CDR3 bases read: TGTGCCAGCTCTCCGGGACTGGGGGGAAATGAACAGTAC. Translated, it gives CASSPGLGGNEQY. The complete CDR3 sequence is CASSPGLGGNEQYF. The variable domain in full, completed from reference TRBV12-2 and TRBJ2-7, reads NSGVVQSPRYIIKGKGERSILKCIPISGHLSVAWYQQTQGQELKFFIQHYDKMERDKGNLPSRFSVQQFDDYHSEMNMSALELEDSAVYFCASSPGLGGNEQYFGPGTRLTVL.

This clone ranks as medium-sized. These gene names are mouse names. The CDR3 extends 1 residue past the end of the read, so its final part is completed from the germline J gene. The chain has TRBV23 and TRBJ2-5; the DNA was not used to check the table's D call, TRBD1. The CDR3 loop spans 14 amino acids. Germline loops: CDR1 KGHTA, CDR2 FQNQQP. The CDR3 loop is CSSSQRQGQDTQYF. The DNA read from the CDR3 is TGCTCCAGCAGTCAGCGACAGGGGCAAGACACCCAGTAC.

Details on this clone: Mouse gene names and germline throughout. The read comes to an end 1 residue before the CDR3 does, leaving the germline J gene to fill in the end. The chain uses TRBV4 and TRBJ2-5, with D possibly being TRBD1 (6 bases). The CDR3 runs 12 residues. Trimming shortened V by 11 bases and J by 5 bases, and 14 bases separated the two germline ends. Germline loops: CDR1 LGHDT, CDR2 YNNKQL (reference sequence). The CDR3 sequence: CAAGRGRDTQYF. CDR3 DNA, as far as it was read: TGTGCCGCTGGCAGGGGAAGAGACACCCAGTAC.

Of note for this clone: Germline and genes here are mouse. The read ends 1 residue shy of where the CDR3 ends; the end is completed using the germline J gene. This sequence joins TRBV12-1 and TRBJ1-3; TRBD1 matches 7 bases. The CDR3 has 13 residues. The germline gives CDR1 SGHSN, CDR2 HYEKVE. V dropped 1 base and J dropped 7; count of bases not matched to a gene: 3. CDR3 protein: CASSLQDRNTLYF. The CDR3 DNA, read in part, is TGTGCCAGCTCTCTTCAGGACAGGAATACGCTCTAT.

This clone is termed medium-sized. Gene names are the mouse ones. The CDR3 spells CSSSQSWQGAETLYF. The part of the CDR3 DNA that was read is TGCTCCAGCAGTCAATCGTGGCAGGGGGCAGAAACGCTGTAT. The J gene is TRBJ2-3, the V gene TRBV23; the table names TRBD1, a call not compared with the DNA. The read halts 1 residue ahead of the CDR3 end, with the missing end drawn from the germline J gene. There are 15 residues in the CDR3. Per germline, CDR1 KGHTA and CDR2 FQNQQP.

This clone was seen only a few times. Here the gene names and germline are mouse. The CDR3 end is not reached by the read, which stops 1 residue before it; the germline J gene fills it in. The chain is built from TRBV20 and TRBJ2-1, with 9 bases fitting TRBD2. The trim removed 0 bases at V and 2 bases at J, leaving 2 bases unmatched. The CDR3 contains 15 residues. The germline CDR1 and CDR2 sequences are GFQATS and STVNSAI. CDR3 bases read: TGTGGTGCTAGGGACTGGGGGGGTTACTATGCTGAGCAGTTC. Residues: CGARDWGGYYAEQF. The full CDR3 reads CGARDWGGYYAEQFF.